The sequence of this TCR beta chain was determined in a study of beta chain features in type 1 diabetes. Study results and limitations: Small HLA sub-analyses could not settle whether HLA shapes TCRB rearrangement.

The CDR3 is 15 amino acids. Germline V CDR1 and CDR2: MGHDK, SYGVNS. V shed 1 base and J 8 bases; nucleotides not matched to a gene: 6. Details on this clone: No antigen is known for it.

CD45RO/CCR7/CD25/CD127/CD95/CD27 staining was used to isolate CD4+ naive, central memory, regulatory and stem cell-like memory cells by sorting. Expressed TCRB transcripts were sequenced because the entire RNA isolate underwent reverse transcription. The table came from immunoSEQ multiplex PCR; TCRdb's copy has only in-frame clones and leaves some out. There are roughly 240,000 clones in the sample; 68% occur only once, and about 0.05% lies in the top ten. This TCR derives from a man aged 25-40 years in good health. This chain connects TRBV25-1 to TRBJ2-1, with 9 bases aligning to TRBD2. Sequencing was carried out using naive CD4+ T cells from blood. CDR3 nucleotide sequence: TGTGCCAGCAGTGAATTTGGCGGGGGGGCCGATGAGCAGTTCTTC. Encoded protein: CASSEFGGGADEQFF.